Listed below are T cell receptor beta chains from one sample, sequenced in a study of blood T cell repertoires in COVID-19. Some clones are missing from TCRdb's copy, which holds only in-frame ones; the method was immunoSEQ multiplex PCR. The sample includes some 270,000 clones, around 91% of them seen just once. The sequenced sample consisted of peripheral blood. The receptors were sampled from a woman in her sixties with COVID-19, enrolled during active disease. CDR3s include the opening cysteine and the closing phenylalanine or tryptophan. D genes are given only for firm matches. Not every row has a clone size; where given, it reads once, few, many or a size class.

abundance: .
j_gene: TRBJ1-4
v_gene: TRBV30
d_gene: TRBD1
CDR3aa: CACRNRGRREKLFF
CDR3nt: TGTGCCTGCCGTAACAGGGGGCGCAGAGAAAAACTGTTTTTT

abundance: .
j_gene: TRBJ2-3
v_gene: TRBV15
d_gene: .
CDR3aa: CATSTLRGAGVLDTQYF
CDR3nt: TGTGCCACCAGCACTCTAAGAGGGGCAGGGGTTTTGGATACGCAGTATTTT

abundance: .
j_gene: TRBJ1-4
v_gene: TRBV4-3
d_gene: .
CDR3aa: CASSPTYRQVTEKLFF
CDR3nt: TGCGCCAGCAGCCCCACATACCGACAGGTGACTGAAAAACTGTTTTTT

abundance: few
j_gene: TRBJ1-5
v_gene: TRBV28
d_gene: .
CDR3aa: CASSFREGRQPQHF
CDR3nt: TGTGCCAGCAGTTTCCGGGAAGGGAGGCAGCCCCAGCATTTT

abundance: .
j_gene: TRBJ2-7
v_gene: TRBV27
d_gene: TRBD2
CDR3aa: CASSPAGVAYEQYF
CDR3nt: TGTGCCAGCAGTCCAGCGGGGGTCGCCTACGAGCAGTACTTC

abundance: .
j_gene: TRBJ2-1
v_gene: TRBV10-3
d_gene: .
CDR3aa: CAIRSPLGDNEQFF
CDR3nt: TGTGCCATCAGAAGCCCCTTAGGGGACAATGAGCAGTTCTTC

abundance: .
j_gene: TRBJ1-2
v_gene: TRBV18
d_gene: .
CDR3aa: CASSPSGQSYGYTF
CDR3nt: TGTGCCAGCTCACCCTCGGGACAATCGTATGGCTACACCTTC

abundance: .
j_gene: TRBJ1-2
v_gene: TRBV6-6
d_gene: TRBD1
CDR3aa: CASRQGRSYGYTF
CDR3nt: TGTGCCAGCAGACAGGGGAGGAGCTATGGCTACACCTTC

abundance: .
j_gene: TRBJ2-1
v_gene: TRBV6-5
d_gene: .
CDR3aa: CASSSYYNEQFF
CDR3nt: TGTGCCAGCAGTTCCTACTACAATGAGCAGTTCTTC

abundance: .
j_gene: TRBJ1-3
v_gene: TRBV14
d_gene: .
CDR3aa: CASSQDPRTTYSGNTIYF
CDR3nt: TGTGCCAGCAGCCAAGATCCCCGGACTACGTACTCTGGAAACACCATATATTTT

abundance: .
j_gene: TRBJ1-1
v_gene: TRBV18
d_gene: TRBD1
CDR3aa: CASSPQGARTEAFF
CDR3nt: TGTGCCAGCTCACCCCAGGGGGCGCGAACTGAAGCTTTCTTT

abundance: .
j_gene: TRBJ1-3
v_gene: TRBV7-2
d_gene: .
CDR3aa: CASSLGWGDNTIYF
CDR3nt: TGTGCCAGCAGCTTAGGGTGGGGGGATAACACCATATATTTT

abundance: .
j_gene: TRBJ1-2
v_gene: TRBV3-1/TRBV3-2
d_gene: .
CDR3aa: CASSQGQGDYGYTF
CDR3nt: TGTGCCAGCAGCCAAGGCCAGGGCGACTATGGCTACACCTTC

abundance: few
j_gene: TRBJ1-1
v_gene: TRBV7-3
d_gene: .
CDR3aa: CASSLGGRTEAFF
CDR3nt: TGTGCCAGCAGCTTGGGGGGGAGGACTGAAGCTTTCTTT

abundance: .
j_gene: TRBJ2-2
v_gene: TRBV27
d_gene: .
CDR3aa: CASRTGASGSGELFF
CDR3nt: TGTGCCAGCAGAACGGGCGCATCGGGGTCCGGGGAGCTGTTTTTT

abundance: once
j_gene: TRBJ2-5
v_gene: TRBV29-1
d_gene: .
CDR3aa: CSAEGEDGQTQYF
CDR3nt: TGCAGCGCCGAAGGGGAGGATGGGCAGACCCAGTACTTC

abundance: few
j_gene: TRBJ1-6
v_gene: TRBV30
d_gene: .
CDR3aa: CAWSVLTENSPLHF
CDR3nt: TGTGCCTGGAGCGTCTTGACAGAAAATTCACCCCTCCACTTT

abundance: .
j_gene: TRBJ2-6
v_gene: TRBV3-1/TRBV3-2
d_gene: TRBD1
CDR3aa: CASSPRDRGQRGGANVLTF
CDR3nt: TGTGCCAGCAGCCCACGGGACAGGGGACAGCGGGGAGGGGCCAACGTCCTGACTTTC

abundance: .
j_gene: TRBJ1-2
v_gene: TRBV18
d_gene: TRBD1
CDR3aa: CASSPMDRGHGYGYTF
CDR3nt: TGTGCCAGCTCACCGATGGACAGGGGTCACGGCTATGGCTACACCTTC

abundance: .
j_gene: TRBJ1-5
v_gene: TRBV4-1
d_gene: .
CDR3aa: CASSQRDSNQPQHF
CDR3nt: TGCGCCAGCAGCCAAAGAGACAGTAATCAGCCCCAGCATTTT

abundance: .
j_gene: TRBJ1-4
v_gene: TRBV4-1
d_gene: .
CDR3aa: CASSQEARPGNEKLFF
CDR3nt: TGCGCCAGCAGCCAAGAGGCTAGACCGGGGAATGAAAAACTGTTTTTT

abundance: .
j_gene: TRBJ1-5
v_gene: TRBV6-2/TRBV6-3
d_gene: TRBD1
CDR3aa: CASSQGAGNQPQHF
CDR3nt: TGTGCCAGCAGCCAGGGGGCAGGCAATCAGCCCCAGCATTTT

abundance: .
j_gene: TRBJ1-4
v_gene: TRBV7-2
d_gene: .
CDR3aa: CASSPRGPTAGEKLFF
CDR3nt: TGTGCCAGCAGCCCTAGGGGCCCCACGGCAGGCGAAAAACTGTTTTTT

abundance: once
j_gene: TRBJ2-3
v_gene: TRBV20-1
d_gene: .
CDR3aa: CSASGAGANTDTQYF
CDR3nt: TGCAGTGCTAGTGGGGCAGGCGCTAACACAGATACGCAGTATTTT

abundance: .
j_gene: TRBJ2-1
v_gene: TRBV6-5
d_gene: .
CDR3aa: CASMFTRLMNEQFF
CDR3nt: TGTGCCAGCATGTTTACTCGCTTGATGAATGAGCAGTTCTTC

abundance: few
j_gene: TRBJ2-5
v_gene: TRBV5-6
d_gene: .
CDR3aa: CASSVVGHVQETQYF
CDR3nt: TGTGCCAGCAGCGTGGTGGGACATGTCCAAGAGACCCAGTACTTC

abundance: .
j_gene: TRBJ2-2
v_gene: TRBV24-1
d_gene: .
CDR3aa: CATGGPNTGELFF
CDR3nt: TGTGCCACCGGTGGGCCGAACACCGGGGAGCTGTTTTTT

abundance: .
j_gene: TRBJ1-2
v_gene: TRBV4-2
d_gene: .
CDR3aa: CASSQESGGGYTF
CDR3nt: TGTGCCAGCAGCCAAGAGTCAGGAGGTGGCTACACCTTC

abundance: .
j_gene: TRBJ1-2
v_gene: TRBV7-2
d_gene: TRBD1
CDR3aa: CASSLALGQARYGYTF
CDR3nt: TGTGCCAGCAGCTTAGCATTGGGACAGGCCCGCTATGGCTACACCTTC

abundance: .
j_gene: TRBJ2-1
v_gene: TRBV6-1
d_gene: TRBD2
CDR3aa: CASSEARAGAVGSYNEQFF
CDR3nt: TGTGCCAGCAGTGAAGCGCGAGCGGGGGCCGTGGGGTCCTACAATGAGCAGTTCTTC

abundance: .
j_gene: TRBJ1-4
v_gene: TRBV14
d_gene: .
CDR3aa: CASSQYEQGLGANEKLFF
CDR3nt: TGTGCCAGCAGCCAATACGAACAGGGCCTTGGGGCTAATGAAAAACTGTTTTTT

abundance: once
j_gene: TRBJ2-2
v_gene: TRBV7-9
d_gene: TRBD2
CDR3aa: CASSLSTSGGFTGELFF
CDR3nt: TGTGCCAGCAGCTTAAGCACGAGCGGGGGGTTCACCGGGGAGCTGTTTTTT

abundance: .
j_gene: TRBJ1-2
v_gene: TRBV27
d_gene: TRBD1
CDR3aa: CASSSRQGIRGNYGYTF
CDR3nt: TGTGCCAGCAGTTCTAGACAGGGGATACGGGGGAACTATGGCTACACCTTC

abundance: .
j_gene: TRBJ1-6
v_gene: TRBV7-8
d_gene: TRBD1
CDR3aa: CASSFGGQGANYNSPLHF
CDR3nt: TGTGCCAGCAGCTTTGGGGGACAGGGGGCGAATTATAATTCACCCCTCCACTTT

abundance: .
j_gene: TRBJ2-4
v_gene: TRBV2
d_gene: TRBD1
CDR3aa: CASRTDRAAKNIQYF
CDR3nt: TGTGCCAGCAGAACGGACAGGGCCGCCAAAAACATTCAGTACTTC

abundance: .
j_gene: TRBJ2-1
v_gene: TRBV7-3
d_gene: .
CDR3aa: CASSLNARGEQFF
CDR3nt: TGTGCCAGCAGCTTAAACGCGAGGGGGGAGCAGTTCTTC

abundance: .
j_gene: TRBJ1-4
v_gene: TRBV19
d_gene: .
CDR3aa: CASSQNRQEKLFF
CDR3nt: TGTGCCAGTAGTCAGAATCGACAGGAAAAACTGTTTTTT

abundance: once
j_gene: TRBJ2-3
v_gene: TRBV12-3/TRBV12-4
d_gene: TRBD2
CDR3aa: CATGRGAPDTQYF
CDR3nt: TGTGCCACGGGGCGGGGGGCCCCGGATACGCAGTATTTT

abundance: .
j_gene: TRBJ1-2
v_gene: TRBV5-4
d_gene: .
CDR3aa: CASSRPTAWDYGYTF
CDR3nt: TGTGCCAGCAGCCGACCGACAGCCTGGGACTATGGCTACACCTTC

abundance: .
j_gene: TRBJ1-1
v_gene: TRBV6-6
d_gene: .
CDR3aa: CASSYPLAGNTEAFF
CDR3nt: TGTGCCAGCAGTTACCCCCTGGCGGGTAACACTGAAGCTTTCTTT

abundance: once
j_gene: TRBJ1-6
v_gene: TRBV9
d_gene: .
CDR3aa: CASSVELDSPLHF
CDR3nt: TGTGCCAGCAGCGTAGAACTAGATTCACCCCTCCACTTT

abundance: .
j_gene: TRBJ1-1
v_gene: TRBV2
d_gene: .
CDR3aa: CASSEKAGVTEAFF
CDR3nt: TGTGCCAGCAGTGAAAAGGCAGGGGTTACTGAAGCTTTCTTT

abundance: .
j_gene: TRBJ1-6
v_gene: TRBV19
d_gene: TRBD1
CDR3aa: CASSMGVTGGKNSPLHF
CDR3nt: TGTGCCAGTAGTATGGGGGTTACAGGGGGAAAGAATTCACCCCTCCACTTT

abundance: .
j_gene: TRBJ1-2
v_gene: TRBV5-4
d_gene: TRBD1
CDR3aa: CASSLGTGVLFIDGYTF
CDR3nt: TGTGCCAGCAGCTTGGGGACAGGGGTTTTATTTATTGATGGCTACACCTTC

abundance: .
j_gene: TRBJ2-5
v_gene: TRBV5-4
d_gene: TRBD1
CDR3aa: CASSKTGEETQYF
CDR3nt: TGTGCCAGCAGCAAGACAGGGGAGGAGACCCAGTACTTC

abundance: .
j_gene: TRBJ2-3
v_gene: TRBV19
d_gene: TRBD2
CDR3aa: CASSVAGGPDTQYF
CDR3nt: TGTGCCAGTAGTGTAGCGGGGGGGCCAGATACGCAGTATTTT

abundance: .
j_gene: TRBJ2-3
v_gene: TRBV5-1
d_gene: TRBD2
CDR3aa: CASSPAGGSTDTQYF
CDR3nt: TGCGCCAGCAGCCCAGCGGGGGGGAGCACAGATACGCAGTATTTT

abundance: once
j_gene: TRBJ2-1
v_gene: TRBV4-2
d_gene: TRBD2
CDR3aa: CASSQGLRSVYEQFF
CDR3nt: TGTGCCAGCAGCCAGGGACTAAGGAGCGTCTATGAGCAGTTCTTC

abundance: .
j_gene: TRBJ1-2
v_gene: TRBV11-2
d_gene: .
CDR3aa: CASSNSGEGYGYTF
CDR3nt: TGTGCCAGCAGCAATAGCGGGGAGGGCTATGGCTACACCTTC

abundance: .
j_gene: TRBJ1-4
v_gene: TRBV7-3
d_gene: .
CDR3aa: CASSLLSRVQGSNEKLFF
CDR3nt: TGTGCCAGCAGCTTACTGTCTCGGGTCCAGGGCAGTAATGAAAAACTGTTTTTT

abundance: .
j_gene: TRBJ2-7
v_gene: TRBV5-1
d_gene: TRBD2
CDR3aa: CASSFAIGGGPSSYEQYF
CDR3nt: TGCGCCAGCAGCTTTGCAATTGGCGGGGGGCCGAGCTCCTACGAGCAGTACTTC

abundance: .
j_gene: TRBJ2-2
v_gene: TRBV19
d_gene: TRBD1
CDR3aa: CASSIKGTVSTGELFF
CDR3nt: TGTGCCAGTAGTATAAAAGGGACAGTCAGCACCGGGGAGCTGTTTTTT